This T cell receptor (beta chain) comes out of a study of T-cell memory formation after mild COVID-19. TCRdb analysed the 5' RACE reads with MiXCR anew, one entry per CDR3 protein. This sample yields around 390,000 distinct CDR3 sequences, of which roughly 15% are seen a single time; about a fifth belongs to the top ten. V shed 8 bases, J shed 6 bases, and the junction held 3 bases outside the gene matches. Germline V gives CDR1 SNHLY, CDR2 FYNNEI. The CDR3 totals 13 residues. Sample: PBMCs or a T cell subset sorted from them (not recorded which). V gene TRBV2 combines with J gene TRBJ1-6; 8 nucleotides line up with TRBD1. The clonotype comes from a man between 18 and 35 years old who had mild COVID-19 (a few samples of this study predate the infection). Cell type and time point are not known. CDR3 protein: CASADRGNSPLHF. The CDR3 region has the DNA TGTGCCAGCGCCGACAGGGGTAATTCACCCCTCCACTTT.